These 27 T cell receptor beta chains came from one sample sequenced in a study of control samples from healthy donors and cancer patients. Measured with immunoSEQ multiplex PCR; TCRdb has only the in-frame clones, and not every one. The repertoire consists of 100,000 to 150,000 clones, with about 95% occurring once and the leading ten covering 3.6%. Material for sequencing was blood. Receptors originate from a man between 25 and 39 years old in good health.

The rearrangement joins TRBV11-3 to TRBJ2-7; perhaps TRBD1 as D (5 bases). In germline, CDR1 is SGHNT, CDR2 YENEEA. V was trimmed by 5 bases and J by 1 base, leaving 9 bases between them. The CDR3 spans 13 residues. The DNA of the CDR3 is TGTGCCAGCAGCCCTCAGGGTTCCTACGAGCAGTACTTC. Protein sequence: CASSPQGSYEQYF.

The chain uses TRBV11-2 and TRBJ2-2; TRBD2 might be the D (5 bases). The CDR3 spans 15 residues. Germline CDR1 is SGHAT and CDR2 is FQNNGV. V shed 2 bases and J shed 3 bases, with 10 bases lying between them. CDR3 in amino acids: CASSLPGGYTGELFF. CDR3 DNA: TGTGCCAGCAGCTTACCAGGCGGGTACACCGGGGAGCTGTTTTTT.

This clone has just a few counts. The chain joins TRBV6-4 to TRBJ2-1, with D possibly TRBD2 on 5 matching bases. The CDR3 is made up of 15 amino acids. Germline CDR1 and CDR2: MRHNA and SNTAGT. V dropped 8 bases and J dropped 0 bases, with 14 bases sitting between them. In DNA, the CDR3 is TGTGCCAGCTCGAGGGCAGTGGGCTCCTACAATGAGCAGTTCTTC. As protein: CASSRAVGSYNEQFF.

The J gene is TRBJ2-5, the V gene TRBV9, with 13 bases that match TRBD2. The CDR3 spans 16 residues. The V gene's germline CDR1 is SGDLS and CDR2 YYNGEE. Unmatched junction bases numbered 7, after V lost 4 bases and J lost 4 bases. The CDR3 here is CASSPRTSGGGETQYF. CDR3 coding DNA: TGTGCCAGCAGCCCCCGGACTAGCGGGGGCGGAGAGACCCAGTACTTC.

The chain couples TRBV9 to TRBJ2-1; tentative D call: TRBD1 (5 bases). Looked up from germline, CDR1 is SGDLS and CDR2 is YYNGEE. CDR3 length equals 16 residues. With 3 bases removed from V and 5 bases from J, the gap between germline ends came to 18 bases. In DNA form, the CDR3 reads TGTGCCAGCAGCGCAGTCGTAGGGGCGCCCCACAATGAGCAGTTCTTC. It encodes CASSAVVGAPHNEQFF.

The V and J genes are TRBV6-1 and TRBJ1-2; a weak D match, TRBD1 (5 bases). Looked up from germline, CDR1 is MNHNS and CDR2 is SASEGT. CDR3 length equals 15 residues. With 2 bases removed from V and 4 bases from J, the gap between germline ends came to 14 bases. CDR3 in amino acids: CASSENQGLGYGYTF. The CDR3 region has the DNA TGTGCCAGCAGTGAAAACCAGGGCCTCGGCTATGGCTACACCTTC.

V gene TRBV3-1 (or the pseudogene TRBV3-2) combines with J gene TRBJ1-1; D is unclear. Trimming shortened V by 5 bases and J by 0 bases, and 7 bases separated the two germline ends. Germline lookup yields CDR1 LGHDT and CDR2 YNNKEL (reference sequence). CDR3 length: 13 residues. This chain's CDR3 is CASSIELNTEAFF. The DNA of the CDR3 is TGTGCCAGCAGCATTGAACTGAACACTGAAGCTTTCTTT.

The chain employs TRBV30 and TRBJ1-1; a possible D gene is TRBD1 (6 bases). V lost 8 bases and J lost 2, with 15 bases in between. Germline values: CDR1 GTSNPN, CDR2 SVGIG (reference sequence). The CDR3 is 13 residues long. The CDR3 DNA sequence: TGTGCCGGAGGGACATTTCTTAACACTGAAGCTTTCTTT. It encodes CAGGTFLNTEAFF.

The chain has TRBV11-2 and TRBJ2-7; no definite D call. This CDR3 is 12 amino acids long. CDR1 and CDR2 (germline): SGHAT, FQNNGV. The ends were cut back, 1 base at V and 8 bases at J, with 9 bases in the middle. CDR3 loop: CASSLVEPQQYF. CDR3 sequence (DNA): TGTGCCAGCAGCTTAGTGGAGCCGCAGCAGTACTTC.

The J gene is TRBJ2-7, the V gene TRBV9; possibly TRBD1 for D (7 bases). Germline V gene lookup returns CDR1 SGDLS and CDR2 YYNGEE. This CDR3 region has 13 residues. Trimming shortened V by 3 bases and J by 3 bases, and 10 bases separated the two germline ends. The CDR3: CASSGQGGYEQYF. The CDR3 DNA is TGTGCCAGCAGCGGACAGGGAGGCTACGAGCAGTACTTC. Using reference TRBV9 and TRBJ2-7 for the parts outside the CDR3, the full variable domain is DSGVTQTPKHLITATGQRVTLRCSPRSGDLSVYWYQQSLDQGLQFLIQYYNGEERAKGNILERFSAQQFPDLHSELNLSSLELGDSALYFCASSGQGGYEQYFGPGTRLTVT.

Remarks on this clone: Additional DNA sequences in this sample encode the identical CDR3. The gene calls are TRBV7-2 and TRBJ1-2; D unclear. Germline loops: CDR1 SGHTA, CDR2 FQGNSA. The V end lost 0 bases, the J end lost 2 bases, and 7 bases lay between the germline ends. The CDR3 loop spans 14 amino acids. In DNA form, the CDR3 reads TGTGCCAGCAGCTTAGCTCCGGGGAACTATGGCTACACCTTC. This codes for CASSLAPGNYGYTF.

The chain employs TRBV25-1 and TRBJ2-5; no definite D call. The CDR3 has 12 amino acids. Trimming left V 6 bases short and J 5 bases short, with 10 bases between. Germline V CDR1 and CDR2: MGHDK, SYGVNS. CDR3 bases: TGTGCCAGCAGCTTCATGGGGGAGACCCAGTACTTC. Translation: CASSFMGETQYF.

The V and J genes are TRBV28 and TRBJ1-5; 7 bases are shared with TRBD1. This CDR3 has 14 amino acids. V trimming: 3 bases; J trimming: 6 bases; junction bases outside the gene matches: 5. Germline V gene data show CDR1 as MDHEN and CDR2 as SYDVKM. CDR3 sequence (DNA): TGTGCCAGCAGTTTTTATAGGGGGCTTCAGCCCCAGCATTTT. Translating gives CASSFYRGLQPQHF.

A few counts support this clone. In the same sample, other DNA sequences code for this CDR3. The chain joins TRBV6-2 or TRBV6-3 to TRBJ2-7; D is possibly TRBD1 or TRBD2 (7 bases each). V was trimmed by 6 bases and J by 1 base, leaving 13 bases between them. Germline V lookup: CDR1 MNHEY, CDR2 SVGEGT. The CDR3 length is 14 residues. This chain's CDR3 is CASSPRGGSYEQYF. The CDR3 bases are TGTGCCAGCAGCCCCAGGGGGGGTTCCTACGAGCAGTACTTC.

The V and J genes are TRBV9 and TRBJ2-3; possible D gene TRBD2, 6 bases. V was shortened by 2 bases and J by 5 bases, with 12 bases between the two germline ends. Looked up from germline, CDR1 is SGDLS and CDR2 is YYNGEE. This CDR3 region has 14 residues. The CDR3 coding sequence is TGTGCCAGCAGCGTCCGCGGGGTGGAAGATACGCAGTATTTT. Translation gives CASSVRGVEDTQYF.

The rearrangement uses TRBV7-2 and TRBJ2-1, with D unresolved. V lost 0 bases, J lost 3 bases, and 0 bases lay in between. The CDR3 contains 12 residues. From germline, CDR1 is SGHTA and CDR2 FQGNSA. The chain's CDR3 is CASSLAYNEQFF. The DNA for the CDR3 is TGTGCCAGCAGCTTAGCCTACAATGAGCAGTTCTTC.

The CDR3: CASAPGAGPNNEQFF. The CDR3 DNA is TGTGCCAGTGCCCCTGGGGCAGGGCCAAACAATGAGCAGTTCTTC. The gene calls are TRBV19 and TRBJ2-1, with D possibly being TRBD1 (5 bases). Trimming took 8 bases from V and 5 from J, leaving 19 bases between them. Germline V gene sequence: CDR1 LNHDA, CDR2 SQIVND (reference sequence). CDR3 size: 15 residues.

This clone has at least ten counts. CDR3 protein: CAWSEDGGALHF. CDR3 bases: TGTGCCTGGAGTGAGGATGGAGGGGCCCTCCACTTT. The V call is TRBV30, the J call TRBJ1-6, with D possibly being TRBD1 (5 bases). Germline CDR1 is GTSNPN and CDR2 is SVGIG (reference sequence). Deletions cut 1 base from V and 14 bases from J, with 12 bases between. This CDR3 contains 12 residues.

This clone has a single count. This chain uses TRBV2 with TRBJ1-2; 8 bases are shared with TRBD1. The CDR3 sequence is 13 residues long. CDR1 SNHLY and CDR2 FYNNEI come from the germline V gene. Unmatched junction bases numbered 3, after V lost 2 bases and J lost 7 bases. CDR3 coding DNA: TGTGCCAGCAGTGAACAGGGGGCTGGTGGCTACACCTTC. Translated: CASSEQGAGGYTF.

The V call is TRBV29-1, the J call TRBJ2-3, with D unresolved. Germline CDR1 is SQVTM and CDR2 is ANQGSEA. The CDR3 loop spans 11 amino acids. The V gene lost 8 bases and the J gene lost 2 bases, with 8 bases spanning the gap. CDR3 in DNA: TGCAGCCTGAGTGACACAGATACGCAGTATTTT. Protein sequence: CSLSDTDTQYF.

This clone showed up just a few times. The chain combines TRBV6-2 or TRBV6-3 with TRBJ2-3; 12 bases line up with TRBD2. V lost 6 bases and J lost 7; bases outside the gene matches: 8. This CDR3 spans 15 amino acids. Germline V gene sequence: CDR1 MNHEY, CDR2 SVGEGT. CDR3 amino acids: CASSPTSGGGHTQYF. The CDR3 DNA follows: TGTGCCAGCAGCCCGACTAGCGGGGGTGGACATACGCAGTATTTT.

The CDR3 nucleotides read TGCAGCGGCAAAGTTGCGACTTTGAGTGAGCAGTTCTTC. Translating gives CSGKVATLSEQFF. This chain links TRBV29-1 with TRBJ2-1, with D unresolved. This CDR3 spans 13 amino acids. With 7 bases removed from V and 9 bases from J, the gap between germline ends came to 19 bases. In germline, CDR1 is SQVTM, CDR2 ANQGSEA.

CDR3 DNA sequence: TGTGCCAGCAGCTTAGCAGGATCCTACAATGAGCAGTTCTTC. Translated, it gives CASSLAGSYNEQFF. V is TRBV11-2 and J is TRBJ2-1; D call uncertain. Germline V lookup: CDR1 SGHAT, CDR2 FQNNGV. Trimming left V 1 base short and J 1 base short, with 5 bases between. The CDR3 contains 14 residues.

This chain connects TRBV6-5 to TRBJ1-1; possible D gene TRBD1, 5 bases. CDR1 and CDR2 from the germline V gene are MNHEY and SVGAGI. V gave up 2 bases and J gave up 5 bases, with 9 bases separating them. The CDR3 consists of 13 residues. This CDR3 is CASSYGGRTEAFF. DNA for the CDR3: TGTGCCAGCAGTTACGGGGGGAGGACTGAAGCTTTCTTT.

V is TRBV11-3 and J is TRBJ2-7; D gene uncertain. Trimming removed 1 base at V and 6 bases at J, with 10 bases between. Looked up from germline, CDR1 is SGHNT and CDR2 is YENEEA. The CDR3 consists of 13 residues. The DNA of the CDR3 is TGTGCCAGCAGCTTAGGTCGGGTGGCCGAGCAGTACTTC. This codes for CASSLGRVAEQYF.

This chain joins TRBV5-1 and TRBJ2-2; 9 bases match TRBD2. This CDR3 has 16 residues. Germline-derived CDR1 and CDR2 are SGHRS and YFSETQ. V dropped 6 bases and J dropped 1; count of bases not matched to a gene: 7. CDR3: CASTLVSGGNTGELFF. For the CDR3, the DNA is TGCGCCAGCACCCTCGTTAGCGGGGGGAACACCGGGGAGCTGTTTTTT.

The chain employs TRBV19 and TRBJ1-6; weak D call: TRBD1 (6 bases). The germline CDR1 and CDR2 sequences are LNHDA and SQIVND (reference sequence). The CDR3 consists of 16 residues. V was shortened by 0 bases and J by 6 bases, with 12 bases between the two germline ends. DNA of the CDR3: TGTGCCAGTAGTATAGATGCAACAGGGACTAATTCACCCCTCCACTTT. Translated, it gives CASSIDATGTNSPLHF.